The 21 T cell receptor beta chains presented below share a single source sample, sequenced in a study of shared clonotypes between healthy human individuals. Method: immunoSEQ multiplex PCR; TCRdb's copy keeps in-frame clones and lacks some. The sample shows 1 million to 1.3 million clones, approximately 80% of them seen only once. The specimen was memory CD4+ T cells from PBMCs. Specified subset: CD45RA-negative fraction. These receptors all come from a man between 18 and 29 years old in good health. Some clones in this sample may be carry-over from other donors' samples.

V and J are TRBV5-1 and TRBJ2-5, with 9 bases fitting TRBD2. The J segment lost 2 bases and the V segment lost 4 bases, leaving 3 bases of the junction unmatched. The CDR3 loop spans 14 amino acids. CDR1 SGHRS and CDR2 YFSETQ come from the germline V gene. The CDR3 is CASSGSGGQETQYF. CDR3 sequence (DNA): TGCGCCAGCAGCGGTAGCGGGGGACAAGAGACCCAGTACTTC.

V usage is TRBV30 and J usage is TRBJ2-3; the match to TRBD1 covers 7 bases. This CDR3 has 14 amino acids. Per germline, CDR1 GTSNPN and CDR2 SVGIG (reference sequence). Trimming cost V 0 bases and J 2 bases; bases outside gene matches: 2. The CDR3, as DNA: TGTGCCTGGAGTGTAGGGGGCAACACAGATACGCAGTATTTT. Translation gives CAWSVGGNTDTQYF.

This chain links TRBV14 with TRBJ1-5, with unresolved D. The V and J ends lost 5 bases and 7 bases respectively, with 15 bases between them. The V gene's germline CDR1 is SGHDN and CDR2 FVKESK. This CDR3 is built from 14 residues. CDR3: CASSSSPFGQPQHF. The DNA of the CDR3 is TGTGCCAGCAGCTCCTCGCCGTTTGGACAGCCCCAGCATTTT.

V gene TRBV7-2 combines with J gene TRBJ1-5, with a possible D match to TRBD1 (6 bases). Trimming stripped 5 bases from V and 3 bases from J, with 8 bases between. The CDR3 spans 13 residues. Per germline, CDR1 SGHTA and CDR2 FQGNSA. CDR3 DNA: TGTGCCAGCAGCGGGGACATCAATCAGCCCCAGCATTTT. Its translation: CASSGDINQPQHF.

This clone appeared many times. The rearrangement joins TRBV10-3 to TRBJ1-1; TRBD1 might be the D (5 bases). This CDR3 has 14 amino acids. CDR1 is ENHRY and CDR2 is SYGVKD in the germline V gene. V lost 7 bases, J lost 1 base, and 13 bases lay in between. CDR3 protein: CAITQGPKNTEAFF. In nucleotides, the CDR3 is TGTGCCATCACCCAGGGACCGAAGAACACTGAAGCTTTCTTT.

This clone appeared a single time. A much larger clone differs from this one at a single base, so this may be a read error. The chain's CDR3 is CASKSSYEQYF. The CDR3 bases are TGTGCCAGCAAGAGCTCCTACGAGCAGTACTTC. V gene TRBV6-1 combines with J gene TRBJ2-7; no clear D. CDR1 MNHNS and CDR2 SASEGT come from the germline V gene. Trimming removed 7 bases at V and 0 bases at J, with 4 bases between. The CDR3 spans 11 residues.

The chain joins TRBV7-3 to TRBJ1-3; 8 positions agree with TRBD1. The CDR3 totals 15 residues. Germline V gives CDR1 SGHTA, CDR2 FQGTGA. V shed 9 bases and J 6 bases; nucleotides not matched to a gene: 13. The CDR3 bases are TGTGCCAGGGACCCGGGACAGGATTGGGTAAACACCATATATTTT. Its translation is CARDPGQDWVNTIYF.

The V gene is TRBV4-2, the J gene TRBJ2-1, with 8 bases fitting TRBD1. V trimming: 1 base; J trimming: 6 bases; junction bases outside the gene matches: 5. The CDR3 loop spans 15 amino acids. Germline CDR1 LGHNA, CDR2 YNFKEQ. This chain's CDR3 is CASSQGRGTGNEQFF. CDR3 sequence (DNA): TGTGCCAGCAGCCAAGGTCGTGGGACAGGCAATGAGCAGTTCTTC.

The V gene is TRBV2, the J gene TRBJ1-4; 8 nucleotides agree with TRBD1. Trimming removed 7 bases from V and 8 bases from J; junction bases left unmatched: 6. The CDR3 runs to 13 residues. The germline V gene encodes CDR1 SNHLY and CDR2 FYNNEI. DNA for the CDR3: TGTGCCAGCACCGGGACAGGTGCGGAAAAACTGTTTTTT. Translation: CASTGTGAEKLFF.

This clone was found many times. V and J are TRBV27 and TRBJ1-1, with a tentative D call TRBD1 (5 bases). This CDR3 contains 14 residues. The germline V gene has CDR1 MNHEY and CDR2 SMNVEV (reference sequence). V was clipped by 6 bases and J by 2 bases, with 13 bases between them. CDR3 amino acids: CASSLTRANTEAFF. DNA of the CDR3: TGTGCCAGCAGCCTGACCAGGGCAAACACTGAAGCTTTCTTT.

The V call is TRBV28, the J call TRBJ2-3; D is possibly TRBD1 (5 bases). Between the trimmed V and J ends, which lost 2 bases and 3 bases, there was a span of 6 bases. Germline CDR1 MDHEN, CDR2 SYDVKM. The CDR3 sequence is 13 residues long. Written as DNA, the CDR3 is TGTGCCAGCAGTTTAAAGGGGACAGATACGCAGTATTTT. This gives the protein CASSLKGTDTQYF.

The gene calls are TRBV29-1 and TRBJ1-1; no clear D gene. The V and J ends lost 7 bases and 4 bases respectively, with 16 bases between them. The length of the CDR3 is 13 residues. Germline V gives CDR1 SQVTM, CDR2 ANQGSEA. CDR3 sequence: CSAQRGRSTEAFF. CDR3 bases: TGCAGCGCCCAACGGGGAAGAAGCACTGAAGCTTTCTTT.

This clone appeared a few times. V and J are TRBV7-3 and TRBJ2-1; D gene uncertain. The CDR3 contains 13 residues. Germline CDR1 and CDR2: SGHTA and FQGTGA. The germline V and J ends were trimmed by 3 bases and 4 bases, with 7 bases remaining between them. CDR3 bases: TGTGCCAGCAGCTTTAGACGGTACAATGAGCAGTTCTTC. Protein: CASSFRRYNEQFF.

The V gene is TRBV5-6, the J gene TRBJ2-1; 8 positions agree with TRBD1. Germline V gene data show CDR1 as SGHDT and CDR2 as YYEEEE. The CDR3 has 15 residues. Trimming at V came to 2 bases and at J to 5 bases, leaving 6 bases not matched to a gene. CDR3 DNA sequence: TGTGCCAGCAGCTTCTGGACAGGGCCCAACAATGAGCAGTTCTTC. This translates into CASSFWTGPNNEQFF.

V is TRBV28 and J is TRBJ2-5; D is perhaps TRBD1 or TRBD2 (6 bases each). Germline V CDR1 and CDR2: MDHEN, SYDVKM. V shed 3 bases and J shed 4 bases, with 15 bases lying between them. There are 15 residues in the CDR3. CDR3 protein: CASSFPGRGGETQYF. CDR3 nucleotides: TGTGCCAGCAGTTTCCCCGGGAGAGGGGGAGAGACCCAGTACTTC.

The chain employs TRBV6-1 and TRBJ1-5; D is unclear. There are 14 residues in the CDR3. Germline values: CDR1 MNHNS, CDR2 SASEGT. Trimming removed 4 bases at V and 1 base at J, with 8 bases between. This CDR3 reads CASSAIQSNQPQHF. The CDR3 DNA is TGTGCCAGCAGTGCCATCCAAAGCAATCAGCCCCAGCATTTT.

The chain employs TRBV2 and TRBJ1-2; D gene uncertain. V lost 8 bases and J lost 7, with 14 bases in between. Per germline, CDR1 SNHLY and CDR2 FYNNEI. The CDR3 length is 12 residues. CDR3 bases: TGTGCCAGCCGCCGCGCCCTAGGTGGCTACACCTTC. It yields the protein CASRRALGGYTF.

The J gene is TRBJ2-5, the V gene TRBV7-9; D is tentatively TRBD1 or TRBD2 (5 bases each). This CDR3 spans 12 amino acids. From germline, CDR1 is SEHNR and CDR2 FQNEAQ (reference sequence). Trimming took 3 bases from V and 9 from J, leaving 11 bases between them. The CDR3, as DNA: TGTGCCAGCAGCTTCGGCCGGGGCCCCCAGTACTTC. This gives the protein CASSFGRGPQYF. The complete variable domain, with remaining parts taken from reference TRBV7-9 and TRBJ2-5, reads DTGVSQNPRHKITKRGQNVTFRCDPISEHNRLYWYRQTLGQGPEFLTYFQNEAQLEKSRLLSDRFSAERPKGSFSTLEIQRTEQGDSAMYLCASSFGRGPQYFGPGTRLLVL.

V gene TRBV11-2 combines with J gene TRBJ2-5; D gene uncertain. V lost 5 bases, J lost 5 bases, and 9 bases lay in between. The CDR3 runs 12 residues. In germline, CDR1 is SGHAT, CDR2 FQNNGV. The CDR3 coding sequence is TGTGCCAGCAGCGCAACGTATGAGACCCAGTACTTC. Its protein is CASSATYETQYF.

This chain uses TRBV7-2 with TRBJ1-5; the match to TRBD1 covers 8 bases. The CDR3 is 14 residues long. After removal of 1 base from V and 7 bases from J, the junction contained 3 bases not matched to a gene. The V gene's germline CDR1 is SGHTA and CDR2 FQGNSA. CDR3: CASSLGTGSQPQHF. The CDR3 region has the DNA TGTGCCAGCAGCTTAGGGACAGGGTCCCAGCCCCAGCATTTT. The entire variable domain, with the rest obtained from reference TRBV7-2 and TRBJ1-5, is as follows: GAGVSQSPSNKVTEKGKDVELRCDPISGHTALYWYRQSLGQGLEFLIYFQGNSAPDKSGLPSDRFSAERTGGSVSTLTIQRTQQEDSAVYLCASSLGTGSQPQHFGDGTRLSIL.

This clone was seen a handful of times. In nucleotides, the CDR3 is TGTGCCTGTTTCCAGGTGGCAGGGGAGCAGTACTTC. It specifies CACFQVAGEQYF. The V and J genes are TRBV30 and TRBJ2-7, with D perhaps matching TRBD1 (5 bases). The germline V gene has CDR1 GTSNPN and CDR2 SVGIG (reference sequence). The V and J ends lost 6 bases and 7 bases respectively, with 16 bases between them. CDR3 length equals 12 residues. Looking up the rest from reference TRBV30 and TRBJ2-7 gives the full variable domain: SQTIHQWPATLVQPVGSPLSLECTVEGTSNPNLYWYRQAAGRGLQLLFYSVGIGQISSEVPQNLSASRPQDRQFILSSKKLLLSDSGFYLCACFQVAGEQYFGPGTRLTVT.